This T cell receptor beta chain was documented in a study of control samples from healthy donors and cancer patients. Assay: immunoSEQ multiplex PCR; the TCRdb copy retains only in-frame clones and omits some. The sample has approximately 160,000 clones, around 95% seen once. This clone was detected only a few times. Germline loops: CDR1 SNHLY, CDR2 FYNNEI. The CDR3 is made up of 13 amino acids. Trimming removed 5 bases at V and 2 bases at J, with 10 bases between. This TCR was sampled from a woman aged 55-69 years in good health. J is TRBJ2-7 and V is TRBV2, with D perhaps TRBD1 (6 bases). Sequenced sample: blood. CDR3 loop: CASSTDRPYEQYF. The CDR3 coding sequence is TGTGCCAGCAGTACCGACAGGCCCTACGAGCAGTACTTC.